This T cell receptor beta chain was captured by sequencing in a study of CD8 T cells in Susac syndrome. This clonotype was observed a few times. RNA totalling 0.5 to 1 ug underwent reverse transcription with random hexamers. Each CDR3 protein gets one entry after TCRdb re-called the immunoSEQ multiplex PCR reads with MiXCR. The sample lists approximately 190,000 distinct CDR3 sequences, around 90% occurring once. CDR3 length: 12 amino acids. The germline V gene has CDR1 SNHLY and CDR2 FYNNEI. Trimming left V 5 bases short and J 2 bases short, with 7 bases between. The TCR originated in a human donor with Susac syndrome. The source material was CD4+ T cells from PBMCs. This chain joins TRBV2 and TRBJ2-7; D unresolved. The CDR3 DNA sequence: TGTGCCAGCAGTTTAAGGACCTACGAGCAGTACTTC. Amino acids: CASSLRTYEQYF.